This TCR beta chain emerged from a study of cytomegalovirus exposure and HLA in healthy donors. PCR primers comprised 60 Vbeta and 13 Jbeta primers. Only in-frame clones appear in the TCRdb table, and some are missing; sequencing was by immunoSEQ multiplex PCR. Counted here are around 130,000 clones, 80% to 90% occurring once; the ten biggest clones make up around 3%. The ends were cut back, 0 bases at V and 7 bases at J, with 14 bases in the middle. Per germline, CDR1 SGHNT and CDR2 YYREEE (reference sequence). The CDR3 is made up of 14 amino acids. The chain employs TRBV5-4 and TRBJ2-7; D is perhaps TRBD1 (5 bases). Input material: PBMCs. The sequence derives from a woman aged 18 to 35 in good health and CMV-seropositive. The CDR3 protein is CASSLEGASAEQYF. CDR3 bases: TGTGCCAGCAGCTTGGAAGGGGCGTCTGCGGAGCAGTACTTC.